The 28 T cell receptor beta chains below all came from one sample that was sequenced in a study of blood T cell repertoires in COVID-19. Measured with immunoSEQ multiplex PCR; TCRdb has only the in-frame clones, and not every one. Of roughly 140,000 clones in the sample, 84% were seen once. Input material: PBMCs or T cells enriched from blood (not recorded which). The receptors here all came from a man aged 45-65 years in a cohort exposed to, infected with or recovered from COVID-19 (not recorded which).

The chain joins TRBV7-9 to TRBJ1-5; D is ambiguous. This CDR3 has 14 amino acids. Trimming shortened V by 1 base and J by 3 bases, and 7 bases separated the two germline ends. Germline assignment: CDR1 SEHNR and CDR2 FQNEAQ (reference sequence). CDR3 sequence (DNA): TGTGCCAGCAGCTTAGGCGGCCACAATCAGCCCCAGCATTTT. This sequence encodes CASSLGGHNQPQHF.

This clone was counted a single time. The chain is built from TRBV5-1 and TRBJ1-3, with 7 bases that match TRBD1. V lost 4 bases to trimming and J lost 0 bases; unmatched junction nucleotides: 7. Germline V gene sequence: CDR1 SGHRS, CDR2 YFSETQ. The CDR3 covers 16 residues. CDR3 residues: CASSASGTDSGNTIYF. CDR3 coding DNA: TGCGCCAGCAGCGCCTCCGGGACAGACTCTGGAAACACCATATATTTT.

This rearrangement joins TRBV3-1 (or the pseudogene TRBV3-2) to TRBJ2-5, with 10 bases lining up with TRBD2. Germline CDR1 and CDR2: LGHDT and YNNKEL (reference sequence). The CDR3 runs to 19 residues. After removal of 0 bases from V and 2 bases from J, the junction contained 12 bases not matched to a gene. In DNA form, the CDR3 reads TGTGCCAGCAGCCAAGATCCCCTAGCGGGGGATCTGTTACAAGAGACCCAGTACTTC. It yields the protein CASSQDPLAGDLLQETQYF.

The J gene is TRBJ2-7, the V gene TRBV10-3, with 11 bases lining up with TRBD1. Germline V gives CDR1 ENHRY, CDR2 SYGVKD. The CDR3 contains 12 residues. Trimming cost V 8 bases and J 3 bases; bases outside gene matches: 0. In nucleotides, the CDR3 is TGTGCCATCGGGACAGGGGGCTACGAGCAGTACTTC. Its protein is CAIGTGGYEQYF.

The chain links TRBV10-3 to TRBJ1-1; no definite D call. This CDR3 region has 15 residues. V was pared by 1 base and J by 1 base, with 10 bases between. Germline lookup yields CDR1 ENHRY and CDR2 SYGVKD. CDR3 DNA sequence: TGTGCCATCAGTGAGTTTTTGGGAGAGAACACTGAAGCTTTCTTT. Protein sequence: CAISEFLGENTEAFF.

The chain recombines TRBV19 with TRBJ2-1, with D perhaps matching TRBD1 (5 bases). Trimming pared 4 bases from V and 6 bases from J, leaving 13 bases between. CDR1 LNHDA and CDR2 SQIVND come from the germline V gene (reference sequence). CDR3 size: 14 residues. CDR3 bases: TGTGCCAGTAGTACGGCAGGGCATGTCAATGAGCAGTTCTTC. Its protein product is CASSTAGHVNEQFF.

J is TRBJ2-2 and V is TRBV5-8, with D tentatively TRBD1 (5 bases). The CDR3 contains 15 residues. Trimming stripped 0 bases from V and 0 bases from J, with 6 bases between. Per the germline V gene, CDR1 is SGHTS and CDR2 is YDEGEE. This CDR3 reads CASSLEGSNTGELFF. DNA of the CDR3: TGTGCCAGCAGCTTGGAGGGGTCGAACACCGGGGAGCTGTTTTTT.

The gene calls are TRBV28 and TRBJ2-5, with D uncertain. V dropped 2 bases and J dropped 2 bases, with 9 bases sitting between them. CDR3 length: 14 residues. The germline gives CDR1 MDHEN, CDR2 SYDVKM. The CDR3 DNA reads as TGTGCCAGCAGTTTAGGGCAGTCTCAAGAGACCCAGTACTTC. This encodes CASSLGQSQETQYF.

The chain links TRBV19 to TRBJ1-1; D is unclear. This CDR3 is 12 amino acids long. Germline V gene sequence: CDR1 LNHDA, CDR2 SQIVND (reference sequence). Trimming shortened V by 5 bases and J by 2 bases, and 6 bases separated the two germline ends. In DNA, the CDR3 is TGTGCCAGTAGTTCGAGTAACACTGAAGCTTTCTTT. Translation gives CASSSSNTEAFF.

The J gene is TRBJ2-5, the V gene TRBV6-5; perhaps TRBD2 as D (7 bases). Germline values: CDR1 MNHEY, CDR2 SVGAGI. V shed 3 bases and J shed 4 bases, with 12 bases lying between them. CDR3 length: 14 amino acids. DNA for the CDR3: TGTGCCAGCAGTTATGGGGGCGGGGGAGAGACCCAGTACTTC. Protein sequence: CASSYGGGGETQYF.

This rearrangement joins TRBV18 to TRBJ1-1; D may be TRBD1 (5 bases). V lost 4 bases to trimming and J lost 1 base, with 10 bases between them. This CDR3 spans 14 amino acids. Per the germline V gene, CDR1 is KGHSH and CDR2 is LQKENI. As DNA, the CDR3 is TGTGCCAGCTCACTCCAAACAGGGAACACTGAAGCTTTCTTT. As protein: CASSLQTGNTEAFF.

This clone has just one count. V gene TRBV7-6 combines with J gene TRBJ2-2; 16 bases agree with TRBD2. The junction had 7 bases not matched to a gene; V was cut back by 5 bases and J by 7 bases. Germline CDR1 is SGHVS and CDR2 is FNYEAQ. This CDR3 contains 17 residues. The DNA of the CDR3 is TGTGCCAGCAGCCCGGGACTAGCGGGGGGGCCTATCGGGGAGCTGTTTTTT. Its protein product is CASSPGLAGGPIGELFF.

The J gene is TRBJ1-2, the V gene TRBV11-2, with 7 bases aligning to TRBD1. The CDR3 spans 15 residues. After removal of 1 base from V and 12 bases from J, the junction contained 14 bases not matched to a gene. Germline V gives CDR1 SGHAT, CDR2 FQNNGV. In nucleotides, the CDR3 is TGTGCCAGCAGCTTAGCGGACCGGGACAGCCTGATGCACACCTTC. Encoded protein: CASSLADRDSLMHTF.

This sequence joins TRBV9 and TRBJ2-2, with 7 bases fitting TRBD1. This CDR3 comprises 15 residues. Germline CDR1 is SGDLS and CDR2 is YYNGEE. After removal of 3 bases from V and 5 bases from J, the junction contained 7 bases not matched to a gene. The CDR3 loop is CASSAATGTTGELFF. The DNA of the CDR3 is TGTGCCAGCAGCGCAGCGACAGGGACGACCGGGGAGCTGTTTTTT.

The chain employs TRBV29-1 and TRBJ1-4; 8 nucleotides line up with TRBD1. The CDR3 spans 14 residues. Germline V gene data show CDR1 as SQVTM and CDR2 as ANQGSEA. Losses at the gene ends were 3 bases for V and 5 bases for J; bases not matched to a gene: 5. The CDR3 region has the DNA TGCAGCGTTGAGTCCCCAGGGGGCAATGAAAAACTGTTTTTT. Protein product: CSVESPGGNEKLFF.

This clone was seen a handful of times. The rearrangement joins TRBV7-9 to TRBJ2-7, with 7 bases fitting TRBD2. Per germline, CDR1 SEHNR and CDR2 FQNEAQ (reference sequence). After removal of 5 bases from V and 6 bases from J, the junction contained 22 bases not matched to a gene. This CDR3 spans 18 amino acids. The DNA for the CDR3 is TGTGCCAGCAGCGCTGGACTAGGCGTGGGGTACGAGCCCGTCGAGCAGTACTTC. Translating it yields CASSAGLGVGYEPVEQYF.

The CDR3 spells CASSLDPGLAGVPYNEQFF. CDR3 DNA sequence: TGTGCCAGTAGTCTCGACCCGGGACTAGCGGGAGTCCCCTACAATGAGCAGTTCTTC. The chain uses TRBV19 and TRBJ2-1, with 14 bases fitting TRBD2. With 5 bases clipped from V and 2 bases from J, the junction kept 11 bases outside the gene matches. This CDR3 contains 19 residues. The germline V gene has CDR1 LNHDA and CDR2 SQIVND (reference sequence).

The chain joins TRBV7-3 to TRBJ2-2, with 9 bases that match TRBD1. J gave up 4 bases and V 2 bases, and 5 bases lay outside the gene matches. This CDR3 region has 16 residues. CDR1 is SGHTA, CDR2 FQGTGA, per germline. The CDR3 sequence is CASSLGTGYSTGELFF. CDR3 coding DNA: TGTGCCAGCAGCTTAGGGACAGGGTACTCCACCGGGGAGCTGTTTTTT.

The CDR3 is CSVRSGNGYTF. The CDR3 DNA reads as TGCAGCGTCCGGTCCGGGAATGGCTACACCTTC. The rearrangement links TRBV29-1 to TRBJ1-2; no firm D call. Trimming removed 6 bases from V and 6 bases from J, with 11 bases in between. CDR1 is SQVTM, CDR2 ANQGSEA, per germline. The CDR3 is 11 amino acids.

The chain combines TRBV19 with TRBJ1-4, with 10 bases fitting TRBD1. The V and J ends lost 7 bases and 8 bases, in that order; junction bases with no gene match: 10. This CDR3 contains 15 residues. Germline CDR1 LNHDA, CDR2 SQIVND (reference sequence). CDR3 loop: CASTSPGTGDEKLFF. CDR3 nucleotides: TGTGCCAGTACTAGCCCCGGGACAGGGGACGAAAAACTGTTTTTT.

This CDR3 reads CASSIASPSRDSIYGYTF. CDR3 bases: TGTGCCAGTAGTATAGCCTCACCCTCTCGGGACAGTATTTATGGCTACACCTTC. The chain links TRBV19 to TRBJ1-2; 7 bases map to TRBD1. V lost 1 base and J lost 5; bases outside the gene matches: 16. The CDR3 runs to 18 residues. Germline V gene data show CDR1 as LNHDA and CDR2 as SQIVND (reference sequence). The full variable domain, with the rest looked up from reference TRBV19 and TRBJ1-2, is DGGITQSPKYLFRKEGQNVTLSCEQNLNHDAMYWYRQDPGQGLRLIYYSQIVNDFQKGDIAEGYSVSREKKESFPLTVTSAQKNPTAFYLCASSIASPSRDSIYGYTFGSGTRLTVV.

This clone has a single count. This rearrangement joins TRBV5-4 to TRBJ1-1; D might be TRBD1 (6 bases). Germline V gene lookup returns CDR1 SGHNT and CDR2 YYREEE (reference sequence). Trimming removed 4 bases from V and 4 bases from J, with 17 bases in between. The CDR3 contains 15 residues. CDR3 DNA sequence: TGTGCCAGCAGCCTATGGGGGGGGCGAAGCACTGAAGCTTTCTTT. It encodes CASSLWGGRSTEAFF.

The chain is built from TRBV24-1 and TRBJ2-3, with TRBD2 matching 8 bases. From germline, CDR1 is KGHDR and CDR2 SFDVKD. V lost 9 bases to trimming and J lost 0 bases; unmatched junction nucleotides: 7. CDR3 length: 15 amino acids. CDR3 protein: CATSAAGDSTDTQYF. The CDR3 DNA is TGTGCCACCTCCGCAGCGGGGGACAGCACAGATACGCAGTATTTT.

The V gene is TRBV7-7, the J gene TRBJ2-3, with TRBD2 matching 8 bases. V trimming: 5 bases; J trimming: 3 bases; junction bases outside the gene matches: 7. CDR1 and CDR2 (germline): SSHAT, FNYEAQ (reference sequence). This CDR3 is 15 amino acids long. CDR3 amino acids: CASSPSGSKTDTQYF. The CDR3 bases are TGTGCCAGCAGCCCGAGCGGGAGTAAGACAGATACGCAGTATTTT.

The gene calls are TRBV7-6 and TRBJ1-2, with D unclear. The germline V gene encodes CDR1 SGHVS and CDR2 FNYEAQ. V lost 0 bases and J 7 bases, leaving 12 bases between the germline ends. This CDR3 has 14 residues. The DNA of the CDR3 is TGTGCCAGCAGCTTAGCGCTCCGGGGAGGTGGCTACACCTTC. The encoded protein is CASSLALRGGGYTF.

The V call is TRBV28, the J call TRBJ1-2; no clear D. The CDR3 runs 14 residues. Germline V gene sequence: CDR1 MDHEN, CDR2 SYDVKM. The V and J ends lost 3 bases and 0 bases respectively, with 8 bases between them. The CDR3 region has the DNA TGTGCCAGCAGTTTTCCGTCTCCTAACTATGGCTACACCTTC. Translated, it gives CASSFPSPNYGYTF.

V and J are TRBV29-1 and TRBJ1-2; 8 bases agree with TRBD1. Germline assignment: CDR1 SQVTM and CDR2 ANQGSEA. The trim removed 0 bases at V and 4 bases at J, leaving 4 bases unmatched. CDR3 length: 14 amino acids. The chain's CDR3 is CSVEETDRGYGYTF. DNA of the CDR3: TGCAGCGTTGAAGAGACTGACAGGGGCTATGGCTACACCTTC.

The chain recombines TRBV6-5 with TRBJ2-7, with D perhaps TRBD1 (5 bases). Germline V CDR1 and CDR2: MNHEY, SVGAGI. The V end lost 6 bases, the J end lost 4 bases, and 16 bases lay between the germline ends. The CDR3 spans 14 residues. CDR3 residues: CASSLREFSYEQYF. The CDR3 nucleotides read TGTGCCAGCAGCCTCAGGGAATTTTCATACGAGCAGTACTTC.